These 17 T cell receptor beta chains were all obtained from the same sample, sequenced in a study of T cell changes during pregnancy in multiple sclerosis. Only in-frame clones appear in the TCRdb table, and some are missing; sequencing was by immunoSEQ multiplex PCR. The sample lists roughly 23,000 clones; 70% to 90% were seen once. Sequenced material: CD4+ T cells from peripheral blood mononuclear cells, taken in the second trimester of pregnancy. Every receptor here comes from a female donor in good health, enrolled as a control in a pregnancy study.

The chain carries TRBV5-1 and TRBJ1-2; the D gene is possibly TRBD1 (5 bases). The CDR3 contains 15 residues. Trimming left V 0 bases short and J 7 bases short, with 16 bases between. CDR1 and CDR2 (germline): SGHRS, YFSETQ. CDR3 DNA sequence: TGCGCCAGCAGCTTGGAGGGTGACAGAGGTCGTGGCTACACCTTC. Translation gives CASSLEGDRGRGYTF.

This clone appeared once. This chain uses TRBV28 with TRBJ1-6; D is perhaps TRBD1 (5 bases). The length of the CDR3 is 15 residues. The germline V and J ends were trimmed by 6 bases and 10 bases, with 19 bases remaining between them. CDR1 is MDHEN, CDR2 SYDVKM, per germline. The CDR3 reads CASSTMGGDWSPLHF. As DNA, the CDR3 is TGTGCCAGCAGCACCATGGGGGGGGATTGGTCACCCCTCCACTTT.

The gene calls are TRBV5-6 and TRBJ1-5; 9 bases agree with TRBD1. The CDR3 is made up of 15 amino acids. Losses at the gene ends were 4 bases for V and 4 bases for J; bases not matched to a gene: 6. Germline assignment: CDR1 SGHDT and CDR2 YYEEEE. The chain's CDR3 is CASSLGQGTNQPQHF. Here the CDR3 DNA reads TGTGCCAGCAGCCTTGGACAGGGGACGAATCAGCCCCAGCATTTT.

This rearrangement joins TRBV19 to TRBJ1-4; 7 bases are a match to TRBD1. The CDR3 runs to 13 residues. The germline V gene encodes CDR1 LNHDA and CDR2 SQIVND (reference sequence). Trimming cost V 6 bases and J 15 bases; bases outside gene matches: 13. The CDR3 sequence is CASSRDPAGGMFF. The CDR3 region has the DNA TGTGCCAGTAGCCGGGACCCAGCAGGGGGAATGTTTTTT.

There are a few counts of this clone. This CDR3 reads CASSTSGRYQMGFEQYF. CDR3 nucleotides: TGTGCCAGCAGTACCAGCGGGAGATATCAAATGGGGTTTGAGCAGTACTTC. This chain joins TRBV2 and TRBJ2-7; 8 bases map to TRBD2. Unmatched junction bases numbered 19, after V lost 5 bases and J lost 7 bases. CDR1 SNHLY and CDR2 FYNNEI come from the germline V gene. This CDR3 is 17 amino acids long.

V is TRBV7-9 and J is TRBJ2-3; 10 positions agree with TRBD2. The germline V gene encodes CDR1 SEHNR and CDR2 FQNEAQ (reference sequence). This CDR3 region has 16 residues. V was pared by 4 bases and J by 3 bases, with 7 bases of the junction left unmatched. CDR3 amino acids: CASSSLAGAGTDTQYF. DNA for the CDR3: TGTGCCAGCAGCTCCCTAGCGGGAGCGGGGACAGATACGCAGTATTTT.

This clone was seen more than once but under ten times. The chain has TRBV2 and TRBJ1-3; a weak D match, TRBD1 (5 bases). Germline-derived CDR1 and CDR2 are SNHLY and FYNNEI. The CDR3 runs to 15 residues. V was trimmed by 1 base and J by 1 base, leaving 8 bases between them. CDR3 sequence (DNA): TGTGCCAGCAGTGAAGTCCGGGGGTCTGGAAACACCATATATTTT. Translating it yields CASSEVRGSGNTIYF.

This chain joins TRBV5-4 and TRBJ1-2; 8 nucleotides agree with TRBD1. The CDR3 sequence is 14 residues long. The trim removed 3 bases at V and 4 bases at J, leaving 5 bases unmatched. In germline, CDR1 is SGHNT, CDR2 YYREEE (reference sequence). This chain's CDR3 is CASSSDREAYGYTF. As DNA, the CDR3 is TGTGCCAGCAGCTCGGACAGGGAGGCCTATGGCTACACCTTC.

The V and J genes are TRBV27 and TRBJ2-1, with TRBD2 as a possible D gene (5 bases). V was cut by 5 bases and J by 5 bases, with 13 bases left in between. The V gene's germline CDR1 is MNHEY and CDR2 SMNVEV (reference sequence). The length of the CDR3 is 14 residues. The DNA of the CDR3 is TGTGCCAGCAGTCTGACCGGGGTAAACAATGAGCAGTTCTTC. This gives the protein CASSLTGVNNEQFF.

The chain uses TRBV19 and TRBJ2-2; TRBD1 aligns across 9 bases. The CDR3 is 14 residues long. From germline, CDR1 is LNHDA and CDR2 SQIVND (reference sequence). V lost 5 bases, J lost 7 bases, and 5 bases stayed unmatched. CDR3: CASSYRGPSGELFF. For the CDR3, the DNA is TGTGCCAGTAGTTACAGGGGGCCGAGCGGGGAGCTGTTTTTT. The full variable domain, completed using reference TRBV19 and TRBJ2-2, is DGGITQSPKYLFRKEGQNVTLSCEQNLNHDAMYWYRQDPGQGLRLIYYSQIVNDFQKGDIAEGYSVSREKKESFPLTVTSAQKNPTAFYLCASSYRGPSGELFFGEGSRLTVL.

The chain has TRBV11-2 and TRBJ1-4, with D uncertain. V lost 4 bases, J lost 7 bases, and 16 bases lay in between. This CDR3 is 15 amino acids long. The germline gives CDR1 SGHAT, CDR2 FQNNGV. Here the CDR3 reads CASSSGWGEGEKLFF. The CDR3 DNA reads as TGTGCCAGCAGCTCCGGGTGGGGAGAGGGTGAAAAACTGTTTTTT.

The CDR3 DNA follows: TGCGCCAGCAGCGCCGACCTAGCGTCCTACGAGCAGTACTTC. Translating it yields CASSADLASYEQYF. This sequence joins TRBV5-1 and TRBJ2-7, with D possibly matching TRBD2 (6 bases). The CDR3 is made up of 14 amino acids. With 4 bases removed from V and 1 base from J, the gap between germline ends came to 12 bases. Germline V gives CDR1 SGHRS, CDR2 YFSETQ.

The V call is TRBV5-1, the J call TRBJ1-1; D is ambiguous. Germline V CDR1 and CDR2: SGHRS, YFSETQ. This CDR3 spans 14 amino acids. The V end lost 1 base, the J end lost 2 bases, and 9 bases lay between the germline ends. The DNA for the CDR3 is TGCGCCAGCAGCTTGAGTGGCAGAAACACTGAAGCTTTCTTT. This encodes CASSLSGRNTEAFF.

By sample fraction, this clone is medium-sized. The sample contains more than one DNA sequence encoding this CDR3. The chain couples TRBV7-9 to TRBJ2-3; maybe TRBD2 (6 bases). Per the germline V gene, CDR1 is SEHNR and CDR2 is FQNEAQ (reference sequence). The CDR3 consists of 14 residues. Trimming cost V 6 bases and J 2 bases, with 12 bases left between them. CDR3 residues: CASSLGDSTDTQYF. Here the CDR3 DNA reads TGTGCCAGCAGTTTGGGGGACTCCACAGATACGCAGTATTTT.

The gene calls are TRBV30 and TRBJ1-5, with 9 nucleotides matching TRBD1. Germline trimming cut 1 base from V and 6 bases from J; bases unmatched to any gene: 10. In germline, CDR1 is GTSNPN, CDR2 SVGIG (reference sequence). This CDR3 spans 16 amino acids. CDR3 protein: CAWSGQGGIASQPQHF. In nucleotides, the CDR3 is TGTGCCTGGAGTGGACAGGGGGGGATAGCAAGTCAGCCCCAGCATTTT. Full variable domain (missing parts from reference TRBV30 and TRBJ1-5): SQTIHQWPATLVQPVGSPLSLECTVEGTSNPNLYWYRQAAGRGLQLLFYSVGIGQISSEVPQNLSASRPQDRQFILSSKKLLLSDSGFYLCAWSGQGGIASQPQHFGDGTRLSIL.

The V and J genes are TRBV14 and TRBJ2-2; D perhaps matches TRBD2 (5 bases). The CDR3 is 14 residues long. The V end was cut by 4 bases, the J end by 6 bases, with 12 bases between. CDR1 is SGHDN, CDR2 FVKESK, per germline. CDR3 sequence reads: CASSPHRTAGELFF. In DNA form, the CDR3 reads TGTGCCAGCAGCCCACACCGGACTGCCGGGGAGCTGTTTTTT.

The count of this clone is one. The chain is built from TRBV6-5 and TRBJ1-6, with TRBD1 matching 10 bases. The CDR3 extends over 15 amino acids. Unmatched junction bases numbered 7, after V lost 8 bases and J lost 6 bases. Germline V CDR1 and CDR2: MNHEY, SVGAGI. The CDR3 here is CASYRDRGFNSPLHF. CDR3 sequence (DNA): TGTGCCAGCTACCGGGACAGGGGATTTAATTCACCCCTCCACTTT.